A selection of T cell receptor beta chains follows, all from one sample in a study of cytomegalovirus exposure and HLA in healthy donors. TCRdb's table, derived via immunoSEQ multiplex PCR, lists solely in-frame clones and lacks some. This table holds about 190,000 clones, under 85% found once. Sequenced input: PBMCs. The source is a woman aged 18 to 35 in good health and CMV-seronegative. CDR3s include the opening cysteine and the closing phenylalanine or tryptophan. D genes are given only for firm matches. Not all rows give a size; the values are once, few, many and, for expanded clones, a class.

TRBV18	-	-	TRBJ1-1	CASSPRPTDMNTEAFF	TGTGCCAGCTCACCACGCCCGACAGACATGAACACTGAAGCTTTCTTT
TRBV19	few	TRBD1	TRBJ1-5	CASRLTGGGNQPQHF	TGTGCCAGTAGGCTTACAGGGGGAGGCAATCAGCCCCAGCATTTT
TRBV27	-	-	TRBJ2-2	CASGTANTGELFF	TGTGCCAGCGGCACAGCGAACACCGGGGAGCTGTTTTTT
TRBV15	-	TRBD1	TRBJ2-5	CATSGDRGQETQYF	TGTGCCACCAGCGGGGACAGGGGACAAGAGACCCAGTACTTC
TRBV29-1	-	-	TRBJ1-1	CSVELVGGAFF	TGCAGCGTTGAATTGGTGGGGGGAGCTTTCTTT
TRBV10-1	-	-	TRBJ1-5	CASSRAGTPTRQPQHF	TGCGCCAGCAGTCGTGCCGGGACACCAACTAGGCAGCCCCAGCATTTT
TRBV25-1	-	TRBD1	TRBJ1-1	CASSEGQVEAFF	TGTGCCAGCAGTGAGGGACAGGTTGAAGCTTTCTTT
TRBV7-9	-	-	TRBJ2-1	CASRRPPMVNEQFF	TGTGCCAGCAGGCGGCCCCCCATGGTCAATGAGCAGTTCTTC
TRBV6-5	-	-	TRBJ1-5	CASSYGSNQPQHF	TGTGCCAGCAGTTACGGCAGCAATCAGCCCCAGCATTTT
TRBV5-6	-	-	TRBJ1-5	CASSSKAGGGQPQHF	TGTGCCAGCAGCTCCAAAGCGGGGGGCGGACAGCCCCAGCATTTT
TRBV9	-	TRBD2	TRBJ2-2	CASSAGEGGVAGELFF	TGTGCCAGCAGCGCCGGGGAGGGAGGAGTGGCCGGGGAGCTGTTTTTT
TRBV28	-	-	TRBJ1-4	CASGFGGEEKLFF	TGTGCCAGCGGTTTCGGGGGTGAGGAAAAACTGTTTTTT
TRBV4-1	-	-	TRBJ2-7	CASSQDGGLGEQYF	TGCGCCAGCAGCCAAGATGGGGGCCTGGGCGAGCAGTACTTC
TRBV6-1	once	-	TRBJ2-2	CASMRESTNTGELFF	TGTGCCAGCATGAGAGAGTCGACTAACACCGGGGAGCTGTTTTTT
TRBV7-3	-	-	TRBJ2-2	CASSLMGALNGELFF	TGTGCCAGCAGCTTAATGGGAGCTTTAAACGGGGAGCTGTTTTTT
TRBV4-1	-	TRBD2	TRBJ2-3	CASSLMGGGNTITTDTQYF	TGCGCCAGCAGCCTCATGGGCGGGGGGAATACAATAACCACAGATACGCAGTATTTT
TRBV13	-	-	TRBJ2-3	CASSNRDTSTDTQYF	TGTGCCAGCAGCAACCGGGACACCAGCACAGATACGCAGTATTTT
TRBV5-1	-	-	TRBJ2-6	CASSLGGGSGANVLTF	TGCGCCAGCAGCTTGGGAGGCGGCTCTGGGGCCAACGTCCTGACTTTC
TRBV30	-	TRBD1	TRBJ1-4	CAGTGDEKLFF	TGCGCCGGGACAGGGGATGAAAAACTGTTTTTT
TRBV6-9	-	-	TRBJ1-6	CASSFVRFDSLHF	TGTGCCAGCAGTTTCGTCAGGTTTGATTCCCTCCACTTT
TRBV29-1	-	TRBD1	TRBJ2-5	CSVFKQGDREETQYF	TGCAGCGTATTCAAACAGGGGGACCGCGAAGAGACCCAGTACTTC
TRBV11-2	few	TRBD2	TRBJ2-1	CASRNRGVHNEQFF	TGTGCCAGCAGGAACCGGGGGGTACACAATGAGCAGTTCTTC
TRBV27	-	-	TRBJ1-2	CASSLYPPEGTNYGYTF	TGTGCCAGCAGTTTATATCCCCCAGAGGGAACCAACTATGGCTACACCTTC
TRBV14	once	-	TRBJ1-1	CASSQDRGNTEAFF	TGTGCCAGCAGCCAAGACAGGGGTAACACTGAAGCTTTCTTT
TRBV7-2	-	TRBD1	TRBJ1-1	CASSLAKTGYTEAFF	TGTGCCAGCAGCCTAGCGAAGACAGGGTACACTGAAGCTTTCTTT
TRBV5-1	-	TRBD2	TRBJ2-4	CASSPRTSLDAKNIQYF	TGCGCCAGCAGCCCCCGGACTAGCCTGGATGCCAAAAACATTCAGTACTTC
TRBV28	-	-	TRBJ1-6	CASTSGGERSPLHF	TGTGCCAGCACCAGCGGGGGGGAGCGGTCACCCCTCCACTTT
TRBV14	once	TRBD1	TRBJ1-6	CASSQQGGGSPLHF	TGTGCCAGCAGCCAACAGGGGGGTGGTTCACCCCTCCACTTT
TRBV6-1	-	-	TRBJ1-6	CASSANRVSPLHF	TGTGCCAGCAGCGCCAACAGGGTTTCACCCCTCCACTTT
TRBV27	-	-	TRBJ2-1	CASSPRPGGNEQFF	TGTGCCAGCAGTCCCCGTCCCGGAGGCAATGAGCAGTTCTTC
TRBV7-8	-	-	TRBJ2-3	CASSSTLASTDTQYF	TGTGCCAGCAGCTCCACCTTAGCCAGCACAGATACGCAGTATTTT
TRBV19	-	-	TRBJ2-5	CASRGGEDPGTQYF	TGTGCCAGTAGAGGAGGAGAAGACCCGGGAACCCAGTACTTC
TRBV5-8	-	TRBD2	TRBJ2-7	CASSPGLAGNLDEQYF	TGTGCCAGCAGCCCAGGACTAGCGGGGAACCTTGACGAGCAGTACTTC
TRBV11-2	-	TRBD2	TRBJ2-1	CASSLDTSLAGGPGDEQFF	TGTGCCAGCAGCTTAGATACGTCCCTAGCGGGAGGGCCGGGCGATGAGCAGTTCTTC
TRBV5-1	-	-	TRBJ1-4	CASSGGGTNEKLFF	TGCGCCAGCAGCGGGGGGGGAACTAATGAAAAACTGTTTTTT
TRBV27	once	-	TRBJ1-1	CASKLRGSDTEAFF	TGTGCCAGCAAACTGAGGGGGTCGGACACTGAAGCTTTCTTT
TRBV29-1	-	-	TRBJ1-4	CSVSGNEKLFF	TGCAGCGTTTCAGGGAATGAAAAACTGTTTTTT
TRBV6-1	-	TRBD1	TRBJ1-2	CASSEPGQAVGYTF	TGTGCCAGCAGTGAACCGGGACAGGCGGTTGGCTACACCTTC
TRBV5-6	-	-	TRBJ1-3	CASSSGISGNTIYF	TGTGCCAGCAGCTCAGGGATTTCTGGAAACACCATATATTTT
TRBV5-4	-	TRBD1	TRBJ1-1	CASSSAGTVNTEAFF	TGTGCCAGCAGCTCCGCAGGGACAGTGAACACTGAAGCTTTCTTT
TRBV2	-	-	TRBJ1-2	CASSSAQPGGYTF	TGTGCCAGCAGTTCCGCCCAACCCGGTGGCTACACCTTC
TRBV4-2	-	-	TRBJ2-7	CASSQDYPSASYEQYF	TGTGCCAGCAGCCAAGATTATCCTAGCGCATCCTACGAGCAGTACTTC
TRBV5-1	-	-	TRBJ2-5	CASSLSEYQETQYF	TGCGCCAGCAGCTTATCTGAGTACCAAGAGACCCAGTACTTC
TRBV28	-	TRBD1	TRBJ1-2	CASTSRGRSYGYTF	TGTGCCAGCACAAGTAGGGGGCGCTCCTATGGCTACACCTTC
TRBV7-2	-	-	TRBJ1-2	CASSLDSQNYGYTF	TGTGCCAGCAGCTTAGACAGTCAGAACTATGGCTACACCTTC
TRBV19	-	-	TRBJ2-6	CASSTRLSSGANVLTF	TGTGCCAGTAGTACCAGGTTGAGCTCTGGGGCCAACGTCCTGACTTTC
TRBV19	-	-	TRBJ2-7	CASSPGHYYEQYF	TGTGCCAGTAGCCCGGGACACTACTACGAGCAGTACTTC
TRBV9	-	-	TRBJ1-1	CASSNQGFSEAFF	TGTGCCAGCAGCAATCAGGGATTTTCTGAAGCTTTCTTT
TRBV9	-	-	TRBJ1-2	CASSLMVSSNYGYTF	TGTGCCAGCAGCCTAATGGTATCCTCTAACTATGGCTACACCTTC
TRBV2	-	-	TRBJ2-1	CASSEGAGKFDEQFF	TGTGCCAGCAGTGAAGGGGCAGGGAAGTTCGATGAGCAGTTCTTC
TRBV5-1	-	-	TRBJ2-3	CASSWGREADTQYF	TGCGCCAGCAGCTGGGGAAGGGAGGCAGATACGCAGTATTTT
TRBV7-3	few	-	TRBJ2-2	CASSLHGGSGFGELFF	TGTGCCAGCAGCCTCCATGGGGGGAGCGGGTTCGGGGAGCTGTTTTTT
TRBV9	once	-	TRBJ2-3	CASSVGGGFKADTQYF	TGTGCCAGCAGCGTAGGGGGCGGATTCAAAGCAGATACGCAGTATTTT
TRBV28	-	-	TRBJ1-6	CASFPNNSPLHF	TGTGCCAGCTTCCCCAATAATTCACCCCTCCACTTT
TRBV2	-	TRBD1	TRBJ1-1	CASSPSDRGVGDTEAFF	TGTGCCAGCAGTCCTTCCGACAGGGGAGTAGGGGACACTGAAGCTTTCTTT